These 32 T cell receptor beta chains came from one sample sequenced in a study of T cell responses to AZD1222 COVID-19 vaccine. Assay used: immunoSEQ multiplex PCR; TCRdb lists only in-frame clones, some missing. The table has roughly 140,000 clones, roughly 88% seen once. Here the sequenced sample was peripheral blood, taken on day 0 of AZD1222 vaccination. Receptors were obtained from an adult in good health.

This clone was seen only once. The V gene is TRBV7-3, the J gene TRBJ2-3; D ambiguous. The germline V and J ends were trimmed by 4 bases and 4 bases, with 9 bases remaining between them. The CDR3 is made up of 13 amino acids. The germline V gene has CDR1 SGHTA and CDR2 FQGTGA. In DNA, the CDR3 is TGTGCCAGCAGCTCCTTGGGCCCAGATACGCAGTATTTT. Protein product: CASSSLGPDTQYF.

This sequence joins TRBV28 and TRBJ2-7, with D possibly being TRBD2 (6 bases). V was shortened by 4 bases and J by 4 bases, with 8 bases between the two germline ends. Germline-derived CDR1 and CDR2 are MDHEN and SYDVKM. This CDR3 is 12 amino acids long. As DNA, the CDR3 is TGTGCCAGCAGTTCGGGACTTTACGAGCAGTACTTC. This translates into CASSSGLYEQYF. The whole variable domain, filled in from reference TRBV28 and TRBJ2-7, reads DVKVTQSSRYLVKRTGEKVFLECVQDMDHENMFWYRQDPGLGLRLIYFSYDVKMKEKGDIPEGYSVSREKKERFSLILESASTNQTSMYLCASSSGLYEQYFGPGTRLTVT.

The J gene is TRBJ2-7, the V gene TRBV5-8, with D perhaps TRBD1 or TRBD2 (5 bases each). In germline, CDR1 is SGHTS, CDR2 YDEGEE. V was pared by 4 bases and J by 5 bases, with 16 bases between. This CDR3 contains 14 residues. CDR3 nucleotides: TGTGCCAGCAGCCTCACCGGGACCCGGAACGAGCAGTACTTC. Encoded protein: CASSLTGTRNEQYF.

This chain connects TRBV5-4 to TRBJ2-5, with 7 nucleotides matching TRBD2. Germline V CDR1 and CDR2: SGHNT, YYREEE (reference sequence). V lost 6 bases, J lost 4 bases, and 6 bases stayed unmatched. This CDR3 is 13 amino acids long. CDR3 in DNA: TGTGCCAGCACCAGGGCTAGCGGAGAGACCCAGTACTTC. Amino acid sequence: CASTRASGETQYF.

DNA of the CDR3: TGTGCCAGCAGCCCAGCGGGACTAGCGGGAGCGGGGGGCTCCTACGAGCAGTACTTC. Its translation is CASSPAGLAGAGGSYEQYF. J is TRBJ2-7 and V is TRBV27; 14 nucleotides match TRBD2. The germline CDR1 and CDR2 sequences are MNHEY and SMNVEV (reference sequence). The ends lost 6 bases at V and 0 bases at J; junction bases unmatched: 13. The CDR3 totals 19 residues.

The V and J genes are TRBV4-1 and TRBJ1-1; unclear D gene. The CDR3 has 15 amino acids. Trimming cost V 0 bases and J 1 base, with 9 bases left between them. Looked up from germline, CDR1 is MGHRA and CDR2 is YSYEKL. The CDR3 is CASSQDDPGNTEAFF. CDR3 coding DNA: TGCGCCAGCAGCCAAGACGATCCGGGGAACACTGAAGCTTTCTTT.

The chain recombines TRBV7-2 with TRBJ1-2, with 9 bases fitting TRBD1. Germline assignment: CDR1 SGHTA and CDR2 FQGNSA. This CDR3 has 14 amino acids. Unmatched junction bases numbered 8, after V lost 4 bases and J lost 8 bases. CDR3 bases: TGTGCCAGCAGCTCTGGACAGGGGATTGGCGGCTACACCTTC. The encoded protein is CASSSGQGIGGYTF.

The chain couples TRBV6-2 or TRBV6-3 to TRBJ2-7; D may match TRBD1 or TRBD2 (5 bases each). Germline lookup yields CDR1 MNHEY and CDR2 SVGEGT. This CDR3 comprises 12 residues. V lost 5 bases and J lost 2, with 7 bases in between. The CDR3 DNA reads TGTGCCAGCAGTGTGGGGGCCTACGAGCAGTACTTC. Translation: CASSVGAYEQYF.

The chain carries TRBV5-1 and TRBJ1-1; D unresolved. The germline CDR1 and CDR2 sequences are SGHRS and YFSETQ. CDR3 length: 14 amino acids. V lost 4 bases and J lost 0, with 10 bases in between. The CDR3: CASSPSSLNTEAFF. Here the CDR3 DNA reads TGCGCCAGCAGCCCCTCTAGCTTGAACACTGAAGCTTTCTTT.

This clone occurred once. The chain joins TRBV6-1 to TRBJ1-1; TRBD1 aligns across 7 bases. Trimming removed 0 bases from V and 2 bases from J; junction bases left unmatched: 9. Germline CDR1 and CDR2: MNHNS and SASEGT. This CDR3 spans 17 amino acids. The CDR3 sequence: CASSEASDRVVNTEAFF. CDR3 nucleotide sequence: TGTGCCAGCAGTGAAGCGTCTGACAGGGTGGTTAACACTGAAGCTTTCTTT.

The CDR3: CASSPGEKLFF. In DNA, the CDR3 is TGTGCCAGCAGTCCAGGCGAAAAACTGTTTTTT. V usage is TRBV6-5 and J usage is TRBJ1-4; no clear D. CDR3 length: 11 residues. Between the trimmed V and J ends, which lost 5 bases and 8 bases, there was a span of 6 bases. Germline assignment: CDR1 MNHEY and CDR2 SVGAGI.

The genes are TRBV6-5 and TRBJ1-2; 8 bases match TRBD1. V shed 2 bases and J 6 bases; nucleotides not matched to a gene: 5. Germline CDR1 and CDR2: MNHEY and SVGAGI. This CDR3 has 14 residues. The CDR3 spells CASSYRTGRNGYTF. For the CDR3, the DNA is TGTGCCAGCAGTTACCGGACAGGGAGGAATGGCTACACCTTC.

This sequence joins TRBV4-2 and TRBJ1-6; D is uncertain. The CDR3 loop spans 15 amino acids. Per germline, CDR1 LGHNA and CDR2 YNFKEQ. The V end was cut by 5 bases, the J end by 5 bases, with 13 bases between. The CDR3 DNA is TGTGCCAGCAGCGGCCGATCGGGGAATAATTCACCCCTCCACTTT. Translation gives CASSGRSGNNSPLHF.

The chain has TRBV9 and TRBJ2-1; D call uncertain. CDR1 SGDLS and CDR2 YYNGEE come from the germline V gene. The V and J ends lost 2 bases and 8 bases respectively, with 8 bases between them. This CDR3 comprises 12 residues. CDR3 residues: CASSVRPYEQFF. The CDR3 coding sequence is TGTGCCAGCAGCGTTAGGCCGTATGAGCAGTTCTTC.

The chain is built from TRBV12-5 and TRBJ2-5; TRBD1 agrees at 10 bases. This CDR3 has 17 residues. Trimming took 0 bases from V and 6 from J; bases not matched to a gene: 10. Germline CDR1 and CDR2: LGHNT and FRNRAP. Here the CDR3 reads CASGLVGQGGKPKTQYF. The CDR3 nucleotides read TGTGCTAGTGGTTTGGTAGGACAGGGGGGAAAACCAAAGACCCAGTACTTC.

CDR3 sequence: CASSLETVGELFF. In DNA form, the CDR3 reads TGCGCCAGCAGCTTGGAGACAGTCGGGGAGCTGTTTTTT. The gene calls are TRBV5-1 and TRBJ2-2; D may be TRBD1 (5 bases). CDR3 length: 13 amino acids. Deletions cut 0 bases from V and 7 bases from J, with 7 bases between. CDR1 and CDR2 from the germline V gene are SGHRS and YFSETQ.

J is TRBJ2-1 and V is TRBV9, with 8 bases that match TRBD2. Germline V lookup: CDR1 SGDLS, CDR2 YYNGEE. The CDR3 is 15 residues long. The trim removed 2 bases at V and 9 bases at J, leaving 10 bases unmatched. CDR3 nucleotide sequence: TGTGCCAGCAGCGTGGCGAGCGGGAGCGGCGGTGAGCAGTTCTTC. Its protein is CASSVASGSGGEQFF. Based on the CDR3 plus reference TRBV9 and TRBJ2-1, the full variable domain is DSGVTQTPKHLITATGQRVTLRCSPRSGDLSVYWYQQSLDQGLQFLIQYYNGEERAKGNILERFSAQQFPDLHSELNLSSLELGDSALYFCASSVASGSGGEQFFGPGTRLTVL.

This clone was detected only once. Other DNA sequences in this specimen translate into the identical CDR3. The chain has TRBV30 and TRBJ1-6; D is undetermined. The CDR3 runs 12 residues. The ends were cut back, 4 bases at V and 5 bases at J, with 6 bases in the middle. Germline V CDR1 and CDR2: GTSNPN, SVGIG (reference sequence). In DNA, the CDR3 is TGTGCCTGGAAGAAGGATAATTCACCCCTCCACTTT. This codes for CAWKKDNSPLHF.

The chain links TRBV6-4 to TRBJ1-5; no clear D. The V gene lost 3 bases and the J gene lost 7 bases, with 16 bases spanning the gap. The CDR3 extends over 15 amino acids. CDR1 is MRHNA and CDR2 is SNTAGT in the germline V gene. The DNA for the CDR3 is TGTGCCAGCAGTGAAATGGGTGGAGTAGGACAGCCCCAGCATTTT. This gives the protein CASSEMGGVGQPQHF.

This clone has a handful of counts. CDR3 region: CASSPGGRTDTQYF. The CDR3 DNA is TGTGCCAGCAGCCCAGGGGGCCGAACAGATACGCAGTATTTT. This sequence joins TRBV11-3 and TRBJ2-3, with 8 bases lining up with TRBD1. V shed 5 bases, J shed 3 bases, and the junction held 4 bases outside the gene matches. CDR3 size: 14 residues. Germline CDR1 reads SGHNT; CDR2 reads YENEEA.

This clone was seen just once. V and J are TRBV5-6 and TRBJ2-1; 8 bases agree with TRBD2. The length of the CDR3 is 17 residues. Unmatched junction bases numbered 13, after V lost 5 bases and J lost 3 bases. Germline V gene sequence: CDR1 SGHDT, CDR2 YYEEEE. The CDR3 is CASRKDPTSDLYNEQFF. As DNA, the CDR3 is TGTGCCAGCAGAAAAGACCCGACTAGCGACCTCTACAATGAGCAGTTCTTC.

The rearrangement joins TRBV3-1 (or the pseudogene TRBV3-2) to TRBJ1-3, with no clear D. Germline CDR1 reads LGHDT; CDR2 reads YNNKEL (reference sequence). The CDR3 length is 12 residues. Trimming removed 4 bases from V and 5 bases from J, with 6 bases in between. CDR3 protein: CASSPSRNTIYF. For the CDR3, the DNA is TGTGCCAGCAGCCCGTCCCGAAACACCATATATTTT.

J is TRBJ1-5 and V is TRBV6-5, with 7 nucleotides matching TRBD1. The length of the CDR3 is 14 residues. Per the germline V gene, CDR1 is MNHEY and CDR2 is SVGAGI. V shed 5 bases and J 2 bases; nucleotides not matched to a gene: 3. DNA of the CDR3: TGTGCCAGCAGTATAACAGGGGGCAATCAGCCCCAGCATTTT. Its translation is CASSITGGNQPQHF.

The J gene is TRBJ1-1, the V gene TRBV9; 10 bases are shared with TRBD1. CDR1 and CDR2 from the germline V gene are SGDLS and YYNGEE. The CDR3 runs 15 residues. The V segment lost 0 bases and the J segment 4 bases; nucleotides outside the gene matches: 3. The CDR3 here is CASSVVGQGGTEAFF. DNA of the CDR3: TGTGCCAGCAGCGTAGTAGGACAGGGGGGCACTGAAGCTTTCTTT.

This clone was picked up a small number of times. The rearrangement links TRBV25-1 to TRBJ1-1; no clear D. Germline V CDR1 and CDR2: MGHDK, SYGVNS. With 5 bases removed from V and 0 bases from J, the gap between germline ends came to 4 bases. The CDR3 is 12 residues long. Here the CDR3 DNA reads TGTGCCAGCAGTCAAGTGAACACTGAAGCTTTCTTT. Amino acids: CASSQVNTEAFF. Combining the CDR3 with reference TRBV25-1 and TRBJ1-1 gives the whole variable domain EADIYQTPRYLVIGTGKKITLECSQTMGHDKMYWYQQDPGMELHLIHYSYGVNSTEKGDLSSESTVSRIRTEHFPLTLESARPSHTSQYLCASSQVNTEAFFGQGTRLTVV.

The chain couples TRBV2 to TRBJ2-1; D is unresolved. CDR1 and CDR2 (germline): SNHLY, FYNNEI. The CDR3 consists of 11 residues. The germline V and J ends were trimmed by 8 bases and 2 bases, with 4 bases remaining between them. CDR3 residues: CASCPYNEQFF. CDR3 DNA: TGTGCCAGCTGCCCCTACAATGAGCAGTTCTTC. Together with reference TRBV2 and TRBJ2-1, the CDR3 gives the full variable domain: EPEVTQTPSHQVTQMGQEVILRCVPISNHLYFYWYRQILGQKVEFLVSFYNNEISEKSEIFDDQFSVERPDGSNFTLKIRSTKLEDSAMYFCASCPYNEQFFGPGTRLTVL.

This chain uses TRBV7-9 with TRBJ2-4, with 9 positions matching TRBD2. Unmatched junction bases numbered 11, after V lost 5 bases and J lost 6 bases. This CDR3 region has 16 residues. Germline lookup yields CDR1 SEHNR and CDR2 FQNEAQ (reference sequence). The CDR3 bases are TGTGCCAGCAGCCACTTCGCGACTAGCGGCTTAAACATTCAGTACTTC. Its protein is CASSHFATSGLNIQYF. The complete variable domain, with remaining parts taken from reference TRBV7-9 and TRBJ2-4, reads DTGVSQNPRHKITKRGQNVTFRCDPISEHNRLYWYRQTLGQGPEFLTYFQNEAQLEKSRLLSDRFSAERPKGSFSTLEIQRTEQGDSAMYLCASSHFATSGLNIQYFGAGTRLSVL.

V is TRBV2 and J is TRBJ1-3, with a possible D match to TRBD1 (5 bases). The germline CDR1 and CDR2 sequences are SNHLY and FYNNEI. CDR3 length: 15 residues. Deletions cut 6 bases from V and 0 bases from J, with 12 bases between. DNA for the CDR3: TGTGCCAGCAGCCCGGACGGACACTCTGGAAACACCATATATTTT. It specifies CASSPDGHSGNTIYF.

The gene calls are TRBV6-5 and TRBJ2-1; perhaps TRBD2 as D (6 bases). V was shortened by 8 bases and J by 4 bases, with 15 bases between the two germline ends. CDR1 MNHEY and CDR2 SVGAGI come from the germline V gene. The CDR3 contains 14 residues. The CDR3 DNA is TGTGCCAGCGCCCTGGGGGACTTATACAATGAGCAGTTCTTC. Amino acids: CASALGDLYNEQFF.

The rearrangement joins TRBV30 to TRBJ2-7, with TRBD2 matching 7 bases. The ends lost 0 bases at V and 3 bases at J; junction bases unmatched: 5. Germline-derived CDR1 and CDR2 are GTSNPN and SVGIG (reference sequence). The CDR3 runs 14 residues. The CDR3: CAWSVMGGDYEQYF. The CDR3 coding sequence is TGTGCCTGGAGTGTAATGGGGGGGGACTACGAGCAGTACTTC.

J is TRBJ1-5 and V is TRBV5-6, with D possibly being TRBD1 (5 bases). The CDR3 runs to 13 residues. Germline CDR1 reads SGHDT; CDR2 reads YYEEEE. Trimming cost V 2 bases and J 7 bases, with 10 bases left between them. DNA for the CDR3: TGTGCCAGCAGCTTTGGGACCCACCAGCCCCAGCATTTT. Protein product: CASSFGTHQPQHF.

The rearrangement joins TRBV6-5 to TRBJ1-6; D might be TRBD1 (5 bases). This CDR3 contains 13 residues. V lost 6 bases to trimming and J lost 15 bases, with 18 bases between them. Germline V CDR1 and CDR2: MNHEY, SVGAGI. In DNA form, the CDR3 reads TGTGCCAGCAGCCATCCGGGACGGTTACTCCTCCACTTT. This gives the protein CASSHPGRLLLHF.